This T cell receptor beta chain was identified during a study of blood T cell repertoires in COVID-19. Study background: Material from acute and convalescent COVID-19 was sourced from the United States, Italy and Spain. T cells, B-cell-depleted T cells, or PBMCs supplied cDNA or gDNA.

Methods used by the authors: Amplified reference gene primers provided the basis for estimating nucleated cell counts. Assay used: immunoSEQ multiplex PCR; TCRdb lists only in-frame clones, some missing. V and J calls and clone size are given by that table; D and trimming were obtained from the DNA. Of about 7,500 clones detected, around 79% appear once; the ten largest clones hold around a sixth. Trimming took 4 bases from V and 7 from J; bases not matched to a gene: 11. Germline lookup yields CDR1 SGDLS and CDR2 YYNGEE. The CDR3 totals 14 residues. The TCR originated in a human donor in a cohort sampled during active COVID-19. Material: peripheral blood. The chain employs TRBV9 and TRBJ2-7; the match to TRBD1 covers 7 bases. The CDR3: CASSPTDRVREQYF. CDR3 nucleotide sequence: TGTGCCAGCAGCCCCACCGACAGGGTAAGGGAGCAGTACTTC.